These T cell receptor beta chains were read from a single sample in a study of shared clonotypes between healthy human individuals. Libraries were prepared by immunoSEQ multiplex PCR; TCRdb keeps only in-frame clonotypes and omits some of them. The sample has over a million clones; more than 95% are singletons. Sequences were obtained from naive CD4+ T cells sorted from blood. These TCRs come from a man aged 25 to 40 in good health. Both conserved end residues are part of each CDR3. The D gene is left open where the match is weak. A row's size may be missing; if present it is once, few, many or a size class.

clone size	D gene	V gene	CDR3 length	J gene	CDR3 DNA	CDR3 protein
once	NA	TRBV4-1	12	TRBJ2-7	TGCGCCAGCAGCCAAACCGATTACGAGCAGTACTTC	CASSQTDYEQYF
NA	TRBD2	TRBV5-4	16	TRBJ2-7	TGTGCCAGCAGCACGGGACTAGCGGGAGAGCTGGGCGAGCAGTACTTC	CASSTGLAGELGEQYF
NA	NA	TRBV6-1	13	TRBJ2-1	TGTGCCAGCAGCCTTCAGCGGGACAATGAGCAGTTCTTC	CASSLQRDNEQFF
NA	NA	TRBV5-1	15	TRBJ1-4	TGCGCCAGCAGGGGAGACGTGACAACTAATGAAAAACTGTTTTTT	CASRGDVTTNEKLFF
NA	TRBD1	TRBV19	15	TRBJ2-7	TGTGCCAGTAGTGGGGACAGCCGACTGTCCTACGAGCAGTACTTC	CASSGDSRLSYEQYF
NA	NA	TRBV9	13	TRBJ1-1	TGTGCCAGCAGCCACACAGAACACACTGAAGCTTTCTTT	CASSHTEHTEAFF
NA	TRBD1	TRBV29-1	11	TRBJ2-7	TGCAGCGGTCGACAGGGGGCGGCGCAGTACTTC	CSGRQGAAQYF
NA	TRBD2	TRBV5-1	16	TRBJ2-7	TGCGCCAGCAGCTTGGTTACGGGACTAGCGTCCTACGAGCAGTACTTC	CASSLVTGLASYEQYF
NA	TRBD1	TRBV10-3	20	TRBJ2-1	TGTGCCATCAGTGACAGTTGGGCGGGACAGGGGGCGCCGGACAACGATGAGCAGTTCTTC	CAISDSWAGQGAPDNDEQFF
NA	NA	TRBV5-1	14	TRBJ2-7	TGCGCCAGCAGCTGGGGGTCCCTTCTGTACGAGCAGTACTTC	CASSWGSLLYEQYF
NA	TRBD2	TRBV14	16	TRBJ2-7	TGTGCCAGCAGCCAAGGTCATAGCGGGTACTCCTACGAGCAGTACTTC	CASSQGHSGYSYEQYF
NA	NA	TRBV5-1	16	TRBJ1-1	TGCGCCAGCAGCACCCCCCCGGACAGACCGAACACTGAAGCTTTCTTT	CASSTPPDRPNTEAFF
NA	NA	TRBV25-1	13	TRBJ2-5	TGTGCCAGCAGTTCCGGGACATCCGAGACCCAGTACTTC	CASSSGTSETQYF
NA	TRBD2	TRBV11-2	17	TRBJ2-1	TGTGCCAGCAGCTTAGTATCCGGGAGGGCGGCCTACAATGAGCAGTTCTTC	CASSLVSGRAAYNEQFF
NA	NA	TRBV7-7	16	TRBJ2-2	TGTGCTAGCAGCTTAAACGCGGCAGGGGTCACCGGGGAGCTGTTTTTT	CASSLNAAGVTGELFF
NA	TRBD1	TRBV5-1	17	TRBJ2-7	TGCGCCAGCAGCCACTCCCCCCGGGACAGGGGGCAATACGAGCAGTACTTC	CASSHSPRDRGQYEQYF
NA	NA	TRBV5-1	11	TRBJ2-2	TGCGCCAGCAAGGAGACCGGGGAGCTGTTTTTT	CASKETGELFF